Listed here are 14 T cell receptor beta chains from one sample, sequenced in a study of blood T cell repertoires in COVID-19. Clones were read by immunoSEQ multiplex PCR, and TCRdb kept only the in-frame ones, dropping some. This table has about 67,000 clones, around 90% appearing once. Sequencing used peripheral blood. The origin of the receptors is a woman older than 75 with acute or convalescent COVID-19.

The chain couples TRBV12-3 or TRBV12-4 to TRBJ1-2, with D unresolved. The length of the CDR3 is 13 residues. With 6 bases removed from V and 7 bases from J, the gap between germline ends came to 15 bases. In DNA form, the CDR3 reads TGTGCCAGCAGCCCAGTCCCTGCCTCTGGCTACACCTTC. Residues: CASSPVPASGYTF.

The chain couples TRBV11-2 to TRBJ2-4; TRBD2 is a possible D gene (6 bases). CDR1 SGHAT and CDR2 FQNNGV come from the germline V gene. Trimming shortened V by 6 bases and J by 9 bases, and 15 bases separated the two germline ends. This CDR3 has 13 amino acids. The CDR3 here is CASRPSGGRIQYF. In DNA form, the CDR3 reads TGTGCCAGCAGACCCTCCGGGGGTCGCATTCAGTACTTC.

The J gene is TRBJ2-3, the V gene TRBV20-1, with D possibly being TRBD2 (5 bases). Germline CDR1 reads DFQATT; CDR2 reads SNEGSKA (reference sequence). The CDR3 has 11 residues. V lost 6 bases and J lost 10, with 14 bases in between. In DNA form, the CDR3 reads TGCAGTGCGCTAAGTCGGGATCCGCAGTATTTT. It codes for CSALSRDPQYF.

The chain uses TRBV28 and TRBJ1-1; the D is unclear. Germline CDR1 is MDHEN and CDR2 is SYDVKM. This CDR3 contains 13 residues. Trimming left V 2 bases short and J 11 bases short, with 15 bases between. The CDR3 here is CASSLEGRDRAFF. CDR3 nucleotide sequence: TGTGCCAGCAGTTTAGAGGGAAGGGATCGGGCTTTCTTT.

This clone was recorded once. The chain has TRBV28 and TRBJ1-2, with D possibly TRBD1 on 6 matching bases. This CDR3 region has 13 residues. Germline V CDR1 and CDR2: MDHEN, SYDVKM. Trimming took off 5 bases at V and 2 bases at J, with 9 bases between the two ends. CDR3: CASSSQGNYGYTF. CDR3 nucleotides: TGTGCCAGCAGTAGTCAGGGGAACTATGGCTACACCTTC.

The V and J genes are TRBV9 and TRBJ1-6; maybe TRBD1 (5 bases). CDR3 size: 15 residues. V dropped 5 bases and J dropped 10 bases, with 19 bases sitting between them. In germline, CDR1 is SGDLS, CDR2 YYNGEE. The CDR3 nucleotides read TGTGCCAGCAGTCTTGGGGGGGGAACGGGGTCACCCCTCCACTTT. The encoded protein is CASSLGGGTGSPLHF.

This sequence joins TRBV19 and TRBJ1-1; 7 bases map to TRBD1. With 7 bases clipped from V and 1 base from J, the junction kept 6 bases outside the gene matches. Germline V gene lookup returns CDR1 LNHDA and CDR2 SQIVND (reference sequence). This CDR3 is built from 14 residues. The CDR3 loop reads CASKTTGTNTEAFF. For the CDR3, the DNA is TGTGCCAGTAAAACGACAGGGACGAACACTGAAGCTTTCTTT.

The chain recombines TRBV11-3 with TRBJ1-1; D remains ambiguous. The V gene lost 0 bases and the J gene lost 7 bases, with 15 bases spanning the gap. This CDR3 contains 15 residues. The germline V gene encodes CDR1 SGHNT and CDR2 YENEEA. The CDR3 region has the DNA TGTGCCAGCAGCTTAGAAGGAGGATTGGACGGTGAAGCTTTCTTT. As protein: CASSLEGGLDGEAFF.

The rearrangement joins TRBV12-3 or TRBV12-4 to TRBJ2-5; the D gene is possibly TRBD2 (6 bases). The CDR3 length is 12 residues. Trimming took off 3 bases at V and 4 bases at J, with 6 bases between the two ends. The CDR3 DNA reads TGTGCCAGCAGTTTCGGGGGAGAGACCCAGTACTTC. It is translated as CASSFGGETQYF.

This clone turned up a few times. The chain employs TRBV19 and TRBJ2-2; maybe TRBD1 (5 bases). The CDR3 spans 15 residues. V dropped 4 bases and J dropped 0 bases, with 9 bases sitting between them. The germline V gene has CDR1 LNHDA and CDR2 SQIVND (reference sequence). The CDR3 protein is CASSKGRANTGELFF. The CDR3 DNA is TGTGCCAGTAGTAAGGGCAGGGCGAACACCGGGGAGCTGTTTTTT.

The CDR3 DNA reads as TGTGCCAGCAGCTTAGCTTGGGGGCCACAATACGAGCAGTACTTC. Its protein is CASSLAWGPQYEQYF. The chain links TRBV7-2 to TRBJ2-7, with D perhaps TRBD1 (6 bases). The CDR3 is made up of 15 amino acids. V dropped 0 bases and J dropped 4 bases, with 13 bases sitting between them. CDR1 and CDR2 (germline): SGHTA, FQGNSA.

The V call is TRBV6-5, the J call TRBJ2-2; tentatively, D is TRBD2 (5 bases). The CDR3 has 13 residues. Looked up from germline, CDR1 is MNHEY and CDR2 is SVGAGI. Trimming cost V 7 bases and J 7 bases, with 13 bases left between them. This CDR3 is CASTKNEGGELFF. The CDR3 DNA is TGTGCCAGCACCAAAAATGAGGGCGGGGAGCTGTTTTTT.

The chain links TRBV6-5 to TRBJ2-1; tentatively, D is TRBD1 (6 bases). The germline V gene has CDR1 MNHEY and CDR2 SVGAGI. V was pared by 0 bases and J by 6 bases, with 9 bases between. The CDR3 is 14 amino acids. CDR3 loop: CASSYSGAINEQFF. The CDR3 DNA follows: TGTGCCAGCAGTTACTCGGGGGCAATCAATGAGCAGTTCTTC.

The V gene is TRBV7-9, the J gene TRBJ1-6, with 7 bases matching TRBD1. Losses at the gene ends were 5 bases for V and 7 bases for J; bases not matched to a gene: 5. This CDR3 is 14 amino acids long. Per germline, CDR1 SEHNR and CDR2 FQNEAQ (reference sequence). CDR3 region: CASSQGQPNSPLHF. CDR3 coding DNA: TGTGCCAGCAGCCAGGGACAGCCGAATTCACCCCTCCACTTT.